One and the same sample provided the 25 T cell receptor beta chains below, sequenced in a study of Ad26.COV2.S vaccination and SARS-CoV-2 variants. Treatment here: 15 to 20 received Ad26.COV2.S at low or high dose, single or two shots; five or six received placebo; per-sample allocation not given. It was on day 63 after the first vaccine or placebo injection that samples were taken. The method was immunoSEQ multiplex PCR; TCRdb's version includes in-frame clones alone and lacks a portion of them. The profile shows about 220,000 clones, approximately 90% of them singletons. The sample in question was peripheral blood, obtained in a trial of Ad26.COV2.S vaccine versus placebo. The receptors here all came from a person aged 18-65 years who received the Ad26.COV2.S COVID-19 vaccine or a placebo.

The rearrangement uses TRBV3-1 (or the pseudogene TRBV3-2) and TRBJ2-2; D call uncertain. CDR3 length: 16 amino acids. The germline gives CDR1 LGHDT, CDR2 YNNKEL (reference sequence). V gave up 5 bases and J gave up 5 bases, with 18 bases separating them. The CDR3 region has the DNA TGTGCCAGCAGCACACTATCGATCAGCAGGACCGGGGAGCTGTTTTTT. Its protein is CASSTLSISRTGELFF.

For the CDR3, the DNA is TGCGCCAGCAGCTTGGCCCGGGGACAGGGTCGTTTTAGAACCGGGGAGCTGTTTTTT. Amino acids: CASSLARGQGRFRTGELFF. J is TRBJ2-2 and V is TRBV5-1; 9 bases line up with TRBD1. CDR3 length: 19 residues. Germline values: CDR1 SGHRS, CDR2 YFSETQ. The ends lost 0 bases at V and 5 bases at J; junction bases unmatched: 14.

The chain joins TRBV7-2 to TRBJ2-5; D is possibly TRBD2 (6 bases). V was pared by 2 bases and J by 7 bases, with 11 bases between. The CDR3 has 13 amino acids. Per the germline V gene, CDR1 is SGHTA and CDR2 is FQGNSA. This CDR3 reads CASSLSGVVTQYF. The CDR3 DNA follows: TGTGCCAGCAGCTTATCGGGAGTTGTGACCCAGTACTTC.

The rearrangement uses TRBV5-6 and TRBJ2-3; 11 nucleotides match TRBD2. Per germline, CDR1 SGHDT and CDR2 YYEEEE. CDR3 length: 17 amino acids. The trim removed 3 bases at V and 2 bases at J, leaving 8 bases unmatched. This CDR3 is CASSSITSGGYTDTQYF. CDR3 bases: TGTGCCAGCAGCTCTATTACTAGCGGGGGCTACACAGATACGCAGTATTTT.

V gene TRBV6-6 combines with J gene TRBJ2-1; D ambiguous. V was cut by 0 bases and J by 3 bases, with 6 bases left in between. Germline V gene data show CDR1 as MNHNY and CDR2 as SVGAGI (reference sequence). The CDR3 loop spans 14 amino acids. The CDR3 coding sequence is TGTGCCAGCAGTTACTCGAAGAGCTACAATGAGCAGTTCTTC. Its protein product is CASSYSKSYNEQFF.

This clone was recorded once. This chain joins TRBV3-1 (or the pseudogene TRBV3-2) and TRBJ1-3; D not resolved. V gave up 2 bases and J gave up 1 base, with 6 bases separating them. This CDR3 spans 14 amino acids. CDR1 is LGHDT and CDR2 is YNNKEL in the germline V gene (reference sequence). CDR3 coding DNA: TGTGCCAGCAGCCAAAGTAGGTCTGGAAACACCATATATTTT. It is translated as CASSQSRSGNTIYF.

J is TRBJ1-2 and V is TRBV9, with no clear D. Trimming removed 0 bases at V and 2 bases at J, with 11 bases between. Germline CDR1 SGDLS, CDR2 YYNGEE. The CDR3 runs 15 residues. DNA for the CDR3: TGTGCCAGCAGCGTAGCTTCCTCCCCGAACTATGGCTACACCTTC. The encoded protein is CASSVASSPNYGYTF.

This chain's CDR3 is CASSSLRTGAPFSYEQYF. The CDR3 nucleotides are TGTGCCAGCAGCTCCCTAAGGACAGGGGCCCCGTTTTCCTACGAGCAGTACTTC. The chain joins TRBV11-2 to TRBJ2-7; 9 nucleotides line up with TRBD1. Losses at the gene ends were 4 bases for V and 1 base for J; bases not matched to a gene: 14. The CDR3 is 18 amino acids. The germline gives CDR1 SGHAT, CDR2 FQNNGV.

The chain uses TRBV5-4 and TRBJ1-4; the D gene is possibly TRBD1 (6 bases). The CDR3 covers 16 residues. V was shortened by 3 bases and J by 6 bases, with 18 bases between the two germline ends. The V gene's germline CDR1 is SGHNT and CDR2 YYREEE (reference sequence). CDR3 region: CASSYAGWAGDEKLFF. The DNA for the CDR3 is TGTGCCAGCAGCTACGCGGGTTGGGCAGGGGATGAAAAACTGTTTTTT.

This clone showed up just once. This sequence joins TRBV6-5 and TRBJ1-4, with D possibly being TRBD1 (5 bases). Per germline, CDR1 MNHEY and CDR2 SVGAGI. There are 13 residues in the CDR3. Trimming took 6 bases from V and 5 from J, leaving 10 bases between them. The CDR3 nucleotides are TGTGCCAGCAGGATGACAGAAAATGAAAAACTGTTTTTT. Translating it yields CASRMTENEKLFF.

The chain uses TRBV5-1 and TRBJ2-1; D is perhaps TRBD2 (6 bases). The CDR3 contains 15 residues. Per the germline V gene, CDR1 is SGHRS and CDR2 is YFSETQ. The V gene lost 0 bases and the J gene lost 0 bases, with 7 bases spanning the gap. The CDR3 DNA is TGCGCCAGCAGCTTGGAACTAGCCTCCTACAATGAGCAGTTCTTC. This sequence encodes CASSLELASYNEQFF. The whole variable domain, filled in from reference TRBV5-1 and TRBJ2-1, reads KAGVTQTPRYLIKTRGQQVTLSCSPISGHRSVSWYQQTPGQGLQFLFEYFSETQRNKGNFPGRFSGRQFSNSRSEMNVSTLELGDSALYLCASSLELASYNEQFFGPGTRLTVL.

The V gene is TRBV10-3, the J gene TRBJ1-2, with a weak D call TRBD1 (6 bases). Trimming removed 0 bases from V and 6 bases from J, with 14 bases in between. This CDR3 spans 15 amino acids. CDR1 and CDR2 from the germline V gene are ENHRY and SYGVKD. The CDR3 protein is CAISESGTTLDGYTF. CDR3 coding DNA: TGTGCCATCAGTGAGTCAGGGACAACCTTGGATGGCTACACCTTC.

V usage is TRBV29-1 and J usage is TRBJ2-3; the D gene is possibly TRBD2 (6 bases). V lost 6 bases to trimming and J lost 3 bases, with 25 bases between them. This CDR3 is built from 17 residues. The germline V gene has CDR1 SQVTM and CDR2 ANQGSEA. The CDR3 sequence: CSVGGLGLSGSTDTQYF. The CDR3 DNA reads TGCAGCGTGGGAGGCCTAGGACTTTCTGGATCGACAGATACGCAGTATTTT.

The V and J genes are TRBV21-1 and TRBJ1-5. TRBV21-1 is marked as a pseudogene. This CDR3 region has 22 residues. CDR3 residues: CASSKALWGGPHLRYSNQPQHF. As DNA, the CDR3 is TGTGCCAGCAGCAAAGCGCTTTGGGGGGGCCCACACCTAAGATATAGCAATCAGCCCCAGCATTTT.

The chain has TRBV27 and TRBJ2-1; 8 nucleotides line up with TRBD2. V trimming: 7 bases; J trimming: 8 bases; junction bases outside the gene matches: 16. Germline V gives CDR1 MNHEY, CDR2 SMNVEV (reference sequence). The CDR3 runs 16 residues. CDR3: CASTRFGTRGLDEQFF. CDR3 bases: TGTGCCAGCACTCGATTCGGGACTAGGGGGTTAGATGAGCAGTTCTTC.

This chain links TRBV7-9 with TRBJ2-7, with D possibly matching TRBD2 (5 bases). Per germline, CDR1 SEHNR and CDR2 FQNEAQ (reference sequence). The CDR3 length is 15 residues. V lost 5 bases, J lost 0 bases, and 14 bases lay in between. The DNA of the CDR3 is TGTGCCAGCAGCCCTCTAGAGGGAATCTCCTACGAGCAGTACTTC. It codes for CASSPLEGISYEQYF.

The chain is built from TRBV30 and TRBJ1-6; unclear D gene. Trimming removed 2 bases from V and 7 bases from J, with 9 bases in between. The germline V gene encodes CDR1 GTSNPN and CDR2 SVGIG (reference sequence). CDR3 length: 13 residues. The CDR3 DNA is TGTGCCTGGAGTCCGGGCCCGAATTCACCCCTCCACTTT. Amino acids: CAWSPGPNSPLHF.

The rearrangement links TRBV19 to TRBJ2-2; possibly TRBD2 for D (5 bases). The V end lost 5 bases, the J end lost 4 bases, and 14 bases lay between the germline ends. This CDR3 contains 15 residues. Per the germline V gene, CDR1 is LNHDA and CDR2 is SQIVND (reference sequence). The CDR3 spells CASSLLGSSTGELFF. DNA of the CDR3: TGTGCCAGTAGTCTACTAGGGAGTTCCACCGGGGAGCTGTTTTTT. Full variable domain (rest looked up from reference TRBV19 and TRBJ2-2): DGGITQSPKYLFRKEGQNVTLSCEQNLNHDAMYWYRQDPGQGLRLIYYSQIVNDFQKGDIAEGYSVSREKKESFPLTVTSAQKNPTAFYLCASSLLGSSTGELFFGEGSRLTVL.

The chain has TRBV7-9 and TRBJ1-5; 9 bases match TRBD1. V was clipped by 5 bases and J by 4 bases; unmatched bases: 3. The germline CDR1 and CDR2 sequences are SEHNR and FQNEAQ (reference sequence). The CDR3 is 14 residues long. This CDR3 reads CASSQGTGNQPQHF. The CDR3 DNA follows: TGTGCCAGCAGCCAAGGGACAGGGAATCAGCCCCAGCATTTT.

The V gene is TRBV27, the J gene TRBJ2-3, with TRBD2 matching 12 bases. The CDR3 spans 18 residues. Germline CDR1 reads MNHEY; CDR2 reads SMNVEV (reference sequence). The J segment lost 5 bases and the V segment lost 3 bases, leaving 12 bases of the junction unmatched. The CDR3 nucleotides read TGTGCCAGCAGTTTCGCGACTAGCGGGGGCCCGCGGGGAGATACGCAGTATTTT. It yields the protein CASSFATSGGPRGDTQYF.

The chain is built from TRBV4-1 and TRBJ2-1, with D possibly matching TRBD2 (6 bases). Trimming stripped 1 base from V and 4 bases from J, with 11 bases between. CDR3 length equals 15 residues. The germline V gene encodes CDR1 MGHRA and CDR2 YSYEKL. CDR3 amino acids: CASSQASGAYNEQFF. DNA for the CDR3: TGCGCCAGCAGCCAAGCTTCGGGAGCATACAATGAGCAGTTCTTC.

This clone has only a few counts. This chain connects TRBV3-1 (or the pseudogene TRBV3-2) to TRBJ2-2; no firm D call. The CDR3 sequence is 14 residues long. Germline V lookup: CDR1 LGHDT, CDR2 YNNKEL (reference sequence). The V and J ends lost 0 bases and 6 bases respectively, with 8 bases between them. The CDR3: CASSQEVVSGELFF. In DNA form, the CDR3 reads TGTGCCAGCAGCCAAGAGGTAGTGTCCGGGGAGCTGTTTTTT.

The CDR3 is CASSQDKGDGYEQYF. DNA for the CDR3: TGCGCCAGCAGCCAAGATAAAGGTGATGGCTACGAGCAGTACTTC. The chain carries TRBV4-3 and TRBJ2-7, with D uncertain. CDR1 LGHNA and CDR2 YSLEER come from the germline V gene. This CDR3 has 15 amino acids. V lost 0 bases and J 3 bases, leaving 12 bases between the germline ends.

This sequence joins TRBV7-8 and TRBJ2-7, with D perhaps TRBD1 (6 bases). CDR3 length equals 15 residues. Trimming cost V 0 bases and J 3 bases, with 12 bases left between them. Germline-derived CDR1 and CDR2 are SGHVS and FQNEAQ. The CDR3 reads CASSLARGHYYEQYF. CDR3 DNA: TGTGCCAGCAGCTTAGCGAGGGGACACTACTACGAGCAGTACTTC.

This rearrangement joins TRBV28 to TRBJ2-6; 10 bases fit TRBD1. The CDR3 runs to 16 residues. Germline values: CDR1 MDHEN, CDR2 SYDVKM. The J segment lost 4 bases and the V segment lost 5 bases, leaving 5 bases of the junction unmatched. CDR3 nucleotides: TGTGCCAGCAGTCGGGACAGGGGAAGAGGGGCCAACGTCCTGACTTTC. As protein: CASSRDRGRGANVLTF.